This note documents a single TCR beta chain sequence. What it binds is unknown. The CDR3 consists of 13 residues. Trimming cost V 4 bases and J 0 bases, with 3 bases left between them. Per germline, CDR1 MGHDK and CDR2 SYGVNS. The data are from a study of graft-versus-host responses after intestinal transplantation. Study-level background: Isolated intestinal, liver-intestinal, or multivisceral transplants had been given to the recipients. Following induction with anti-thymocyte globulin, all recipients were given tacrolimus and steroids for roughly three years. General study points: Detection of GvH clones occurred in recipient marrow, and some had their first appearance in ileum or blood. Some patients had graft-donor T cell macrochimerism. In their allografts, the ratios of graft-versus-host to host-versus-graft T cell clones were high.

TCRdb's table, derived via immunoSEQ multiplex PCR, lists solely in-frame clones and lacks some. The data show over 75,000 clones, roughly 84% seen once. The input for sequencing was unstimulated CD8+ T cells sorted from spleen or lymph node cells, taken before transplant. The receptor was isolated from a human donor who was the organ donor for an intestinal transplant. V usage is TRBV25-1 and J usage is TRBJ2-2; D not certain. The CDR3 loop is CASSATNTGELFF. The CDR3 DNA sequence: TGTGCCAGCAGTGCTACGAACACCGGGGAGCTGTTTTTT.